This T cell receptor (beta chain) was retrieved from a study of shared clonotypes between healthy human individuals. Sequenced by immunoSEQ multiplex PCR; TCRdb stores in-frame clones only, minus some. The table records about 2,500,000 clones, around nine tenths of them present only once. The CDR3 has 13 residues. Germline loops: CDR1 MNHNS, CDR2 SASEGT. Trimming took off 4 bases at V and 8 bases at J, with 12 bases between the two ends. The sequenced sample consisted of naive CD4+ T cells sorted from blood. Indicated subset: CD45RA+ positively selected. This sequence was found in a man aged 18-30 years in good health. The chain carries TRBV6-1 and TRBJ2-1; TRBD1 is a possible D gene (5 bases). CDR3 protein: CASSGGERHEQFF. In nucleotides, the CDR3 is TGTGCCAGCAGTGGGGGCGAGAGACATGAGCAGTTCTTC.